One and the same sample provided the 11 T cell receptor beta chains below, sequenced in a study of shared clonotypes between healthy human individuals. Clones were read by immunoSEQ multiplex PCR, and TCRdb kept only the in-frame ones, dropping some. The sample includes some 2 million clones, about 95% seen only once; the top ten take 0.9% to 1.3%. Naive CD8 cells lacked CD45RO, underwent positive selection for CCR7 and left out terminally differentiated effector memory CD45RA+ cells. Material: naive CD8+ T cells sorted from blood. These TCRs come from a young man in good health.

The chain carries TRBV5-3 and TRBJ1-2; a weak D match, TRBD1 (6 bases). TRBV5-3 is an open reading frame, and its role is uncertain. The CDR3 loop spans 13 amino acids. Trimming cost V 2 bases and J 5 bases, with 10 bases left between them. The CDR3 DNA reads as TGTGCCAGAAGCTTTAGGGGGATTTATGGCTACACCTTC. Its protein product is CARSFRGIYGYTF.

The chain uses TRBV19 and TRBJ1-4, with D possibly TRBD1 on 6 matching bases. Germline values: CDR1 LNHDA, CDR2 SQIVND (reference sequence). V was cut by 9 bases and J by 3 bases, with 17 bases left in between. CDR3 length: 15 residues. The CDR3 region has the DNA TGTGCCAGAGGGGGTCCGATGGTGGCTAATGAAAAACTGTTTTTT. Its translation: CARGGPMVANEKLFF.

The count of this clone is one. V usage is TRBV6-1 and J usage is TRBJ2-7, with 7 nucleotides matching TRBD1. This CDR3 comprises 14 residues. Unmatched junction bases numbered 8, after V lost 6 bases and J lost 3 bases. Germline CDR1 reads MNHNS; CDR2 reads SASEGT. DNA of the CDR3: TGTGCCAGCAGGTCTTGGGGACAGTTCTACGAGCAGTACTTC. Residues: CASRSWGQFYEQYF.

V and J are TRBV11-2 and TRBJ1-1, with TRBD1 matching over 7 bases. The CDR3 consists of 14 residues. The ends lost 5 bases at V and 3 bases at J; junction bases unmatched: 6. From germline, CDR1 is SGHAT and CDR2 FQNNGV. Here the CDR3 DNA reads TGTGCCAGCAGCGACCGACAGGGCTACACTGAAGCTTTCTTT. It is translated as CASSDRQGYTEAFF.

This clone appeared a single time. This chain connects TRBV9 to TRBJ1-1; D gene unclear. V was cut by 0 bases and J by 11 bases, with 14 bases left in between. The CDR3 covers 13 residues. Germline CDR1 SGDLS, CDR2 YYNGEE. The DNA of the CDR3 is TGTGCCAGCAGCGTAGATGATGGAAGCTGGGCTTTCTTT. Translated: CASSVDDGSWAFF.

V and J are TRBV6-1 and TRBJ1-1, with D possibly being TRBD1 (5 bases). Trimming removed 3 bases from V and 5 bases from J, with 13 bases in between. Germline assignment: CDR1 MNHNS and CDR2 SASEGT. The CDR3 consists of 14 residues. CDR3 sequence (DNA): TGTGCCAGCAGTGACGGGACGATGGGTACTGAAGCTTTCTTT. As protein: CASSDGTMGTEAFF.

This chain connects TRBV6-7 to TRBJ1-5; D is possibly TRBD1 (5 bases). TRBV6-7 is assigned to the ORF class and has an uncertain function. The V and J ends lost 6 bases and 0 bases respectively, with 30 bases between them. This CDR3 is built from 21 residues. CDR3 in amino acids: CASSRDPRKPLSFYSNQPQHF. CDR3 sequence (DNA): TGTGCCAGCAGCCGGGACCCTCGTAAACCCCTGTCCTTTTATAGCAATCAGCCCCAGCATTTT.

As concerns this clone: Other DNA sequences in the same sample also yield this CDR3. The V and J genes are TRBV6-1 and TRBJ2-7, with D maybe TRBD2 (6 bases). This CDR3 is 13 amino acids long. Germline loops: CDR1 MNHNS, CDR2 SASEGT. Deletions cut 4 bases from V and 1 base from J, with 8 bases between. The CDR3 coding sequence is TGTGCCAGCAGTGGCGGGGTTTCCTACGAGCAGTACTTC. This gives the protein CASSGGVSYEQYF.

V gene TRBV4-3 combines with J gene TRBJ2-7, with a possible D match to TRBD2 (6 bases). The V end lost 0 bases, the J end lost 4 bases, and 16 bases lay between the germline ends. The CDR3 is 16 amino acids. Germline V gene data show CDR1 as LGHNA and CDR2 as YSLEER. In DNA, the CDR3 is TGCGCCAGCAGCCAAGAGTCGGGAGAATATGGGTACGAGCAGTACTTC. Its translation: CASSQESGEYGYEQYF.

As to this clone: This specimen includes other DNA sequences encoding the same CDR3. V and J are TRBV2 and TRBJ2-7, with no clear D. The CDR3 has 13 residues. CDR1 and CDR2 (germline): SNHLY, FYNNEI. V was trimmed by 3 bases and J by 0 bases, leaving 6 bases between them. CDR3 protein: CASSERSSYEQYF. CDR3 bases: TGTGCCAGCAGTGAGAGGAGCTCCTACGAGCAGTACTTC.

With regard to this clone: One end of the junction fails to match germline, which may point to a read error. The CDR3 reads CASSPLGTYEQYF. In DNA, the CDR3 is TGTGCTAGCAGCCCCCTCGGGACCTACGAGCAGTACTTC. The V and J genes are TRBV7-7 and TRBJ2-7; possible D gene TRBD2, 5 bases. From germline, CDR1 is SSHAT and CDR2 FNYEAQ (reference sequence). The CDR3 runs to 13 residues.